The T cell receptor (beta chain) under discussion was sequenced for a study of early stage breast cancer tumors. This CDR3 is built from 16 residues. In germline, CDR1 is SGHRS, CDR2 YFSETQ. Trimming pared 0 bases from V and 4 bases from J, leaving 16 bases between. Clones were read by immunoSEQ multiplex PCR, and TCRdb kept only the in-frame ones, dropping some. The sample consists of tens of thousands of clones, around 67% of them appearing once. The material sequenced was blood. The chain carries TRBV5-1 and TRBJ1-1; TRBD1 might be the D (5 bases). This TCR derives from a person in their 40s with breast cancer. The CDR3 here is CASSLGAGGKGTEAFF. CDR3 coding DNA: TGCGCCAGCAGCTTGGGGGCGGGGGGGAAAGGCACTGAAGCTTTCTTT. Full variable domain (remainder filled in from reference TRBV5-1 and TRBJ1-1): KAGVTQTPRYLIKTRGQQVTLSCSPISGHRSVSWYQQTPGQGLQFLFEYFSETQRNKGNFPGRFSGRQFSNSRSEMNVSTLELGDSALYLCASSLGAGGKGTEAFFGQGTRLTVV.